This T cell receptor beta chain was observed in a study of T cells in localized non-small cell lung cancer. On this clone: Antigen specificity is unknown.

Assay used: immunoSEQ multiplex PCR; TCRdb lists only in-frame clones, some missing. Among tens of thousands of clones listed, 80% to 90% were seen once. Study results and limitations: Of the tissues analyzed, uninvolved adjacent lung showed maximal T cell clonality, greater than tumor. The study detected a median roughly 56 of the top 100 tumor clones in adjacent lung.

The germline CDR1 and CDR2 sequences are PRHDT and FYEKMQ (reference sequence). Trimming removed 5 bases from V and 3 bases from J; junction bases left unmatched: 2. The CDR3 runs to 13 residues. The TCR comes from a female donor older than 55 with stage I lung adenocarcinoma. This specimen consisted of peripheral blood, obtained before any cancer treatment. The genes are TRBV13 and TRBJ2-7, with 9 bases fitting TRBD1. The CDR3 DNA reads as TGTGCCAGCAGCCCGGGACAGGGCTACGAGCAGTACTTC. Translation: CASSPGQGYEQYF.